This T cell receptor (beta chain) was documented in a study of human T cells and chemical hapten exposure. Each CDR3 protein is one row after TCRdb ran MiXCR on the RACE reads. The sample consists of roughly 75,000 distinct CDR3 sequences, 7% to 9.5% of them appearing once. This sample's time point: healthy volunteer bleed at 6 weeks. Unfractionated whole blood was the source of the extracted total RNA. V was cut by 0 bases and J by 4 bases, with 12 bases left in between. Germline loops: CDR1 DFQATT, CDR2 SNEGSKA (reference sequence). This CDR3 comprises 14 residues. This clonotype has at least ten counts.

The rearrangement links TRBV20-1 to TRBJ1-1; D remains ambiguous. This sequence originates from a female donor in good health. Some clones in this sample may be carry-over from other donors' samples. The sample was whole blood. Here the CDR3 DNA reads TGCAGTGCTAGAGAAGGTAGACGAGGCACTGAAGCTTTCTTT. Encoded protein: CSAREGRRGTEAFF.